This T cell receptor beta chain was observed in a study of blood T cell repertoires in COVID-19. Across the study: T cells, B-cell-depleted T cells, or PBMCs supplied cDNA or gDNA.

Source study methods: Amplification of reference gene primers provided the estimated nucleated cell counts. The method was immunoSEQ multiplex PCR; TCRdb's version includes in-frame clones alone and lacks a portion of them. The DNA gave D and trimming, while V, J and clone size come from that table. The table includes 90,000 or so clones, 87% detected once. Trimming took off 4 bases at V and 3 bases at J, with 15 bases between the two ends. The germline CDR1 and CDR2 sequences are WNHNN and SYGVQD (reference sequence). The CDR3 is made up of 15 amino acids. The chain is built from TRBV10-1 and TRBJ1-2; D is unclear. The clonotype originates from a woman in her sixties or seventies with COVID-19, enrolled during active disease. The specimen was peripheral blood. The CDR3 region has the DNA TGCGCCAGCAGTGGGTCGCTACCTAAAGACTATGGCTACACCTTC. This translates into CASSGSLPKDYGYTF.